The 9 T cell receptor beta chains given below trace back to one sample, sequenced in a study of T cells in Graves' hyperthyroidism and ophthalmopathy (dated 2019 in TCRdb). Receptor amplification or capture employed multiplex PCR. The sequencing machine was an Illumina HiSeq 2000. Amplification of TCR beta CDR3 regions was carried out from RNA transcripts. For the first round of RT-PCR on the TCR CDR3, the HTBI primer set was used together with the Qiagen OneStep RT-PCR kit. In TCRdb, the public reads were trimmed at Q25 with fastp and aligned with MiXCR, with productive beta chains retained. Here each entry gathers all rows of one CDR3 protein and keeps the most common genes and DNA. Here the sample has over 200,000 distinct CDR3 sequences; approximately 15% occur a single time. 13% of the sample goes to the ten largest clones. The source material was blood. These receptors all stem from a woman between 40 and 55 years old with Graves' hyperthyroidism that later progressed to Graves' ophthalmopathy.

This clonotype was recorded many times. V and J are TRBV3-1 and TRBJ1-2, with TRBD1 matching over 7 bases. The trim removed 4 bases at V and 1 base at J, leaving 9 bases unmatched. Germline CDR1 and CDR2: LGHDT and YNNKEL (reference sequence). CDR3 length: 16 amino acids. The CDR3 bases are TGTGCCAGCAGCCCTCCCGGACAGGCCAATAACTATGGCTACACCTTC. Translating gives CASSPPGQANNYGYTF.

This clonotype was counted many times. V usage is TRBV20-1 and J usage is TRBJ1-2, with D maybe TRBD1 (6 bases). The CDR3 spans 13 residues. Germline values: CDR1 DFQATT, CDR2 SNEGSKA (reference sequence). Trimming stripped 3 bases from V and 4 bases from J, with 12 bases between. The CDR3 spells CSASYRAAYGYTF. The CDR3 nucleotides read TGCAGTGCTAGTTACAGGGCGGCCTATGGCTACACCTTC.

Turning to this clonotype: A much larger clone differs from this one at a single base, so this may be a read error. The J gene is TRBJ1-6, the V gene TRBV19, with D hard to call. Germline values: CDR1 LNHDA, CDR2 SQIVND (reference sequence). The CDR3 is 13 amino acids. The CDR3 loop reads CASSIENGSPPHF. The CDR3 DNA reads TGTGCCAGTAGTATAGAAAACGGTTCACCCCCCCACTTT.

This clonotype came up a few times. V usage is TRBV19 and J usage is TRBJ2-6, with 8 bases matching TRBD1. V lost 5 bases, J lost 2 bases, and 17 bases stayed unmatched. This CDR3 region has 20 residues. Germline V gene data show CDR1 as LNHDA and CDR2 as SQIVND (reference sequence). Written as DNA, the CDR3 is TGTGCCAGTAGTTTTTCCCTGGGGGACAGGATTTTACCTGGGGCCAACGTCCTGACTTTC. Protein product: CASSFSLGDRILPGANVLTF.

The chain uses TRBV7-9 and TRBJ2-1; TRBD2 agrees at 16 bases. With V trimmed by 11 bases and J by 2 bases, 15 bases remained unmatched. The V gene's germline CDR1 is SEHNR and CDR2 FQNEAQ (reference sequence). The CDR3 covers 19 residues. The CDR3 sequence is CALTGPGLAGGRAYNEQFF. As DNA, the CDR3 is TGTGCCTTAACAGGCCCGGGACTAGCGGGAGGGCGAGCCTACAATGAGCAGTTCTTC.

The rearrangement uses TRBV6-1 and TRBJ2-5; no clear D. V lost 5 bases to trimming and J lost 1 base, with 11 bases between them. This CDR3 spans 14 amino acids. Germline V CDR1 and CDR2: MNHNS, SASEGT. The CDR3 loop is CASSQQRFQETQYF. DNA for the CDR3: TGTGCCAGCAGTCAGCAGCGTTTCCAAGAGACCCAGTACTTC.

V usage is TRBV27 and J usage is TRBJ2-1; D possibly corresponds to TRBD2 (5 bases). V lost 4 bases and J 7 bases, leaving 20 bases between the germline ends. The CDR3 is 16 amino acids. From germline, CDR1 is MNHEY and CDR2 SMNVEV (reference sequence). CDR3 protein: CASSSPASGSWNEQFF. In DNA form, the CDR3 reads TGTGCCAGCAGTTCCCCCGCGTCGGGATCTTGGAATGAGCAGTTCTTC.

This clonotype was counted ten times or more. The J gene is TRBJ2-3, the V gene TRBV29-1, with 8 bases lining up with TRBD2. Germline trimming cut 1 base from V and 2 bases from J; bases unmatched to any gene: 11. The CDR3 loop spans 17 amino acids. Germline CDR1 SQVTM, CDR2 ANQGSEA. The CDR3: CSVEVRVAGPSTDTQYF. The CDR3, as DNA: TGCAGCGTTGAAGTGCGGGTAGCGGGACCGTCCACAGATACGCAGTATTTT.

This clonotype was detected many times. The chain uses TRBV11-1 and TRBJ2-3; no clear D gene. Trimming pared 6 bases from V and 0 bases from J, leaving 1 base between. This CDR3 is built from 11 residues. From germline, CDR1 is SGHAT and CDR2 FQDESV (reference sequence). The CDR3 here is CASSSTDTQYF. CDR3 bases: TGTGCCAGCAGTAGCACAGATACGCAGTATTTT.